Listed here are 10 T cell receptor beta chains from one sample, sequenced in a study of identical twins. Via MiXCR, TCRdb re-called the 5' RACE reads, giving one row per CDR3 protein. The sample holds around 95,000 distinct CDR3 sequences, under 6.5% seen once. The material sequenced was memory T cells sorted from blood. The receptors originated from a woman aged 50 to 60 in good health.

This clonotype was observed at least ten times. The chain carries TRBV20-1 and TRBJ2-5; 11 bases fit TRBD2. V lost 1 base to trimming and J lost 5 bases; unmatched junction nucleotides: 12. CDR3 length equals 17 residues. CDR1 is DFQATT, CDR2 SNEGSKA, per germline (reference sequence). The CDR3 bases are TGCAGTGCTAGAGGCCGTCGGTTAGCGGGAGGGAGGGAGACCCAGTACTTC. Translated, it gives CSARGRRLAGGRETQYF.

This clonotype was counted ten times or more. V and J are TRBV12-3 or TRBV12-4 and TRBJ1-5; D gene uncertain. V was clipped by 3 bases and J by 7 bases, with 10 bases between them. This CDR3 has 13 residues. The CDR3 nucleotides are TGTGCCAGCAGTTTTGATAGAGTCCAGCCCCAGCATTTT. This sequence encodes CASSFDRVQPQHF.

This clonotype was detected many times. The chain's CDR3 is CASSSPFRGRGLDGYTF. The CDR3 DNA reads as TGTGCCAGCAGCTCCCCTTTTAGGGGCAGGGGGCTCGATGGCTACACCTTC. The chain carries TRBV7-2 and TRBJ1-2, with 8 bases matching TRBD1. With V trimmed by 4 bases and J by 6 bases, 16 bases remained unmatched. The CDR3 loop spans 17 amino acids. Germline lookup yields CDR1 SGHTA and CDR2 FQGNSA.

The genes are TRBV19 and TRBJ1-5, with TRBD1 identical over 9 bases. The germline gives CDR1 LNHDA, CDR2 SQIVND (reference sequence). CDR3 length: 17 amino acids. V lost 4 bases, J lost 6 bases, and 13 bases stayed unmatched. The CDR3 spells CASSTQTFPGQGQPQHF. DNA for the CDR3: TGTGCCAGTAGTACCCAAACCTTCCCGGGACAGGGTCAGCCCCAGCATTTT. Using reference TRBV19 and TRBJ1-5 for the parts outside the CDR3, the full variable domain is DGGITQSPKYLFRKEGQNVTLSCEQNLNHDAMYWYRQDPGQGLRLIYYSQIVNDFQKGDIAEGYSVSREKKESFPLTVTSAQKNPTAFYLCASSTQTFPGQGQPQHFGDGTRLSIL.

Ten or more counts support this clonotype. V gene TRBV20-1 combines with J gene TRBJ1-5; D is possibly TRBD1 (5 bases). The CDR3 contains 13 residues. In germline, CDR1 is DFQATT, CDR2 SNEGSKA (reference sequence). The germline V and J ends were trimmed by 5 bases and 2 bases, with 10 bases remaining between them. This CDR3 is CSALQVGNQPQHF. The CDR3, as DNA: TGCAGTGCTTTACAGGTGGGCAATCAGCCCCAGCATTTT.

This CDR3 is CATSRAPGARAGELFF. In nucleotides, the CDR3 is TGTGCCACCAGCAGAGCACCGGGGGCGAGGGCCGGGGAGCTGTTTTTT. The chain recombines TRBV15 with TRBJ2-2, with D perhaps given as TRBD1 or TRBD2 (6 bases each). CDR3 length: 16 residues. Trimming pared 1 base from V and 6 bases from J, leaving 15 bases between. The germline CDR1 and CDR2 sequences are LNHNV and YYDKDF (reference sequence).

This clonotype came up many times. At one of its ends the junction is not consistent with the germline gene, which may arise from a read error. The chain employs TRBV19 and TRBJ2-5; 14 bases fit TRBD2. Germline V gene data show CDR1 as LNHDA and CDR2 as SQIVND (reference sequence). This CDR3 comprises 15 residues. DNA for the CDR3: TGTGCCAGTGGTATGGGGACTAGCGGGAGCGAGACCCAGTACTTC. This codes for CASGMGTSGSETQYF.

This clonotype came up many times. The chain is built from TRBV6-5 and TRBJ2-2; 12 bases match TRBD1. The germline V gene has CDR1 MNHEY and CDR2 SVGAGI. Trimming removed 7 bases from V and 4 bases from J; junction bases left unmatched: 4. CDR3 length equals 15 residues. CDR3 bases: TGTGCCAGCAATGGGGACAGGGGGCTCACCGGGGAGCTGTTTTTT. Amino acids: CASNGDRGLTGELFF.

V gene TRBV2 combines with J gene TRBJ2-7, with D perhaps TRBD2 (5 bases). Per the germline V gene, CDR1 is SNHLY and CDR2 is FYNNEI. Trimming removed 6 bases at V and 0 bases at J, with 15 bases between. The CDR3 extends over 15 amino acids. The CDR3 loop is CASRRAAFRSYEQYF. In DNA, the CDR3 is TGTGCCAGCAGGAGAGCGGCTTTCCGCTCCTACGAGCAGTACTTC. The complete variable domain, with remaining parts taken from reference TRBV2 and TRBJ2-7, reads EPEVTQTPSHQVTQMGQEVILRCVPISNHLYFYWYRQILGQKVEFLVSFYNNEISEKSEIFDDQFSVERPDGSNFTLKIRSTKLEDSAMYFCASRRAAFRSYEQYFGPGTRLTVT.

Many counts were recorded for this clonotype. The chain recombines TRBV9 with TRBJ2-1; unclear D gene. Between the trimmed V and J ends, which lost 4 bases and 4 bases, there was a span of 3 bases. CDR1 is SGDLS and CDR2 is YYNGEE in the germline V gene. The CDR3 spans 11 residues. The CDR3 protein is CASSPYNEQFF. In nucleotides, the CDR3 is TGTGCCAGCAGCCCATACAATGAGCAGTTCTTC.